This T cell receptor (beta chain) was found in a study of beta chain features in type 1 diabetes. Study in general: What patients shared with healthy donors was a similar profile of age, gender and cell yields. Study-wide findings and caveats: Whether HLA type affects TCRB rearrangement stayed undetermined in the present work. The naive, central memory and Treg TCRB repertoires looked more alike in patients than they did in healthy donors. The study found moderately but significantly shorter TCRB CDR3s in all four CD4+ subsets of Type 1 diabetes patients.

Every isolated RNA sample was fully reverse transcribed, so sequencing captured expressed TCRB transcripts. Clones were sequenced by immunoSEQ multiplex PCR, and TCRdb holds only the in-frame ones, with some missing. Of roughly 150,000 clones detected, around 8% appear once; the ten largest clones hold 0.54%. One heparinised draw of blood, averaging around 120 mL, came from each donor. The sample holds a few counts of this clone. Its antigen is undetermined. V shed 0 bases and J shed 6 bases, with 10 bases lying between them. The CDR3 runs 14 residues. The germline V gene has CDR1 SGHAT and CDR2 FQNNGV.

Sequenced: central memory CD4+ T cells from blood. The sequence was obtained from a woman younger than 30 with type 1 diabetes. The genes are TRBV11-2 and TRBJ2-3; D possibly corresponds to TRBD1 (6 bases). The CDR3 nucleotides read TGTGCCAGCAGCTTAGAGGGGGCTCGGGATACGCAGTATTTT. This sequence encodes CASSLEGARDTQYF.